The 25 T cell receptor beta chains in this list originate from one sample, sequenced in a study of blood T cell repertoires in COVID-19. Assay used: immunoSEQ multiplex PCR; TCRdb lists only in-frame clones, some missing. The sample holds around 110,000 clones, just over 90% seen once. The sample comprised peripheral blood. The receptor source for this set is a woman aged 25 to 45 with acute or convalescent COVID-19.

This clone has a single count. This chain uses TRBV6-2 or TRBV6-3 with TRBJ1-2; 8 bases fit TRBD1. Germline lookup yields CDR1 MNHEY and CDR2 SVGEGT. This CDR3 comprises 16 residues. V gave up 6 bases and J gave up 4 bases; unmatched junction bases: 13. The CDR3 loop reads CASSKRDAGQVYGYTF. The CDR3 bases are TGTGCCAGCAGCAAGAGAGACGCGGGACAGGTCTATGGCTACACCTTC.

The rearrangement joins TRBV27 to TRBJ2-7, with D perhaps TRBD2 (5 bases). V was pared by 8 bases and J by 2 bases, with 16 bases between. The CDR3 is 14 residues long. Germline lookup yields CDR1 MNHEY and CDR2 SMNVEV (reference sequence). CDR3 protein: CASSPGGLPYEQYF. The CDR3 bases are TGTGCCAGCTCCCCCGGCGGACTGCCCTACGAGCAGTACTTC.

This clone was seen a few times. The chain employs TRBV7-2 and TRBJ2-7; D is ambiguous. V lost 5 bases and J 2 bases, leaving 4 bases between the germline ends. CDR3 length: 11 amino acids. Per the germline V gene, CDR1 is SGHTA and CDR2 is FQGNSA. This chain's CDR3 is CASSPAYEQYF. Here the CDR3 DNA reads TGTGCCAGCAGCCCAGCCTACGAGCAGTACTTC.

The V and J genes are TRBV11-3 and TRBJ1-1, with TRBD1 identical over 9 bases. V shed 5 bases, J shed 1 base, and the junction held 2 bases outside the gene matches. Germline assignment: CDR1 SGHNT and CDR2 YENEEA. The CDR3 contains 14 residues. This chain's CDR3 is CASSRDRENTEAFF. CDR3 coding DNA: TGTGCCAGCAGCAGGGACAGGGAGAACACTGAAGCTTTCTTT. Together with reference TRBV11-3 and TRBJ1-1, the CDR3 gives the full variable domain: EAGVVQSPRYKIIEKKQPVAFWCNPISGHNTLYWYLQNLGQGPELLIRYENEEAVDDSQLPKDRFSAERLKGVDSTLKIQPAELGDSAVYLCASSRDRENTEAFFGQGTRLTVV.

The J gene is TRBJ2-7, the V gene TRBV11-2, with 9 bases fitting TRBD2. Germline lookup yields CDR1 SGHAT and CDR2 FQNNGV. V trimming: 8 bases; J trimming: 6 bases; junction bases outside the gene matches: 8. The CDR3 spans 13 residues. CDR3 sequence reads: CASSSSGSGEQYF. CDR3 in DNA: TGTGCCAGCTCTAGTAGCGGGAGTGGCGAGCAGTACTTC.

CDR3 in amino acids: CASSIDRYGYTF. CDR3 DNA sequence: TGTGCCAGTAGTATTGACAGATATGGCTACACCTTC. The J gene is TRBJ1-2, the V gene TRBV19, with D perhaps matching TRBD1 (5 bases). This CDR3 is built from 12 residues. Germline V gene data show CDR1 as LNHDA and CDR2 as SQIVND (reference sequence). V shed 3 bases and J shed 5 bases, with 7 bases lying between them.

This chain connects TRBV3-1 (or the pseudogene TRBV3-2) to TRBJ2-1; D gene ambiguous. Deletions cut 3 bases from V and 9 bases from J, with 6 bases between. The germline CDR1 and CDR2 sequences are LGHDT and YNNKEL (reference sequence). The CDR3 runs to 11 residues. CDR3 residues: CASSQVREQFF. CDR3 in DNA: TGTGCCAGCAGCCAGGTGCGTGAGCAGTTCTTC.

V and J are TRBV12-3 or TRBV12-4 and TRBJ1-3; D gene ambiguous. V was shortened by 6 bases and J by 2 bases, with 5 bases between the two germline ends. The CDR3 extends over 12 amino acids. The CDR3 sequence: CASRQTGNTIYF. DNA for the CDR3: TGTGCCAGCAGACAAACTGGAAACACCATATATTTT.

This chain joins TRBV6-2 or TRBV6-3 and TRBJ1-5, with 8 nucleotides matching TRBD1. Looked up from germline, CDR1 is MNHEY and CDR2 is SVGEGT. V lost 4 bases to trimming and J lost 3 bases; unmatched junction nucleotides: 5. This CDR3 is built from 15 residues. As DNA, the CDR3 is TGTGCCAGCAGTTCCGGGGACAGGAACAATCAGCCCCAGCATTTT. It codes for CASSSGDRNNQPQHF.

The V and J genes are TRBV29-1 and TRBJ1-1; 7 bases fit TRBD1. Germline CDR1 is SQVTM and CDR2 is ANQGSEA. Trimming took 4 bases from V and 8 from J; bases not matched to a gene: 13. The CDR3 covers 14 residues. CDR3 residues: CSVVGQVNTGEAFF. Written as DNA, the CDR3 is TGCAGCGTTGTCGGACAGGTGAACACTGGGGAAGCTTTCTTT.

The chain links TRBV2 to TRBJ1-6, with a weak D call TRBD1 (6 bases). This CDR3 comprises 16 residues. Trimming took off 6 bases at V and 6 bases at J, with 18 bases between the two ends. Germline-derived CDR1 and CDR2 are SNHLY and FYNNEI. CDR3 loop: CASRKQGEGFNSPLHF. The CDR3 DNA reads TGTGCCAGCAGGAAACAGGGTGAGGGTTTTAATTCACCCCTCCACTTT.

The chain combines TRBV6-2 or TRBV6-3 with TRBJ1-2; 9 bases are a match to TRBD1. CDR3 length equals 15 residues. Germline CDR1 MNHEY, CDR2 SVGEGT. After removal of 4 bases from V and 1 base from J, the junction contained 4 bases not matched to a gene. The CDR3 region is CASSSWTGDNYGYTF. The CDR3 DNA reads TGTGCCAGCAGTTCCTGGACAGGGGATAACTATGGCTACACCTTC.

This clone is a singleton in its sample. The CDR3 here is CASSSDRGQGYTF. CDR3 nucleotides: TGTGCCAGCAGTTCGGACAGGGGGCAGGGCTACACCTTC. V and J are TRBV2 and TRBJ1-2; 11 bases are shared with TRBD1. V shed 5 bases, J shed 8 bases, and the junction held 4 bases outside the gene matches. Germline-derived CDR1 and CDR2 are SNHLY and FYNNEI. The CDR3 is 13 residues long.

The chain carries TRBV12-3 or TRBV12-4 and TRBJ1-5; 9 bases are shared with TRBD1. The CDR3 has 13 amino acids. Trimming at V came to 8 bases and at J to 5 bases, leaving 4 bases not matched to a gene. The CDR3 loop reads CASGRDRDQPQHF. CDR3 sequence (DNA): TGTGCCAGCGGTCGGGACAGGGATCAGCCCCAGCATTTT.

V gene TRBV9 combines with J gene TRBJ2-1; TRBD1 aligns across 7 bases. J lost 4 bases, V lost 4 bases, and 8 bases had no gene match. The germline V gene encodes CDR1 SGDLS and CDR2 YYNGEE. The CDR3 contains 15 residues. The CDR3 DNA sequence: TGTGCCAGCAGCCCTCAGGGGGTTCCTTACAATGAGCAGTTCTTC. Protein product: CASSPQGVPYNEQFF.

The genes are TRBV11-2 and TRBJ2-2, with TRBD1 as a possible D gene (5 bases). Germline V CDR1 and CDR2: SGHAT, FQNNGV. The ends were cut back, 6 bases at V and 2 bases at J, with 13 bases in the middle. CDR3 length equals 15 residues. The CDR3 bases are TGTGCCAGCAGACAAATCAGGGATAACACCGGGGAGCTGTTTTTT. It codes for CASRQIRDNTGELFF.

The V call is TRBV5-6, the J call TRBJ1-1; D perhaps matches TRBD1 (5 bases). CDR1 and CDR2 (germline): SGHDT, YYEEEE. The CDR3 loop spans 14 amino acids. The V end was cut by 0 bases, the J end by 5 bases, with 11 bases between. The CDR3 spells CASSLGGSGTEAFF. In DNA, the CDR3 is TGTGCCAGCAGCTTGGGGGGCTCAGGGACTGAAGCTTTCTTT.

The chain links TRBV7-2 to TRBJ2-5; no definite D call. Trimming shortened V by 1 base and J by 1 base, and 4 bases separated the two germline ends. Germline lookup yields CDR1 SGHTA and CDR2 FQGNSA. The CDR3 has 13 residues. This chain's CDR3 is CASSLGIQETQYF. The CDR3 nucleotides read TGTGCCAGCAGCTTAGGTATCCAAGAGACCCAGTACTTC.

This clone came up once. The genes are TRBV7-2 and TRBJ1-6, with D possibly matching TRBD1 (5 bases). V lost 3 bases and J lost 0, with 12 bases in between. The germline gives CDR1 SGHTA, CDR2 FQGNSA. CDR3 length: 17 residues. CDR3 sequence: CASSLRGLSSYNSPLHF. In DNA form, the CDR3 reads TGTGCCAGCAGCTTGCGGGGACTGAGCTCCTATAATTCACCCCTCCACTTT. Variable domain in full (rest from reference TRBV7-2 and TRBJ1-6): GAGVSQSPSNKVTEKGKDVELRCDPISGHTALYWYRQSLGQGLEFLIYFQGNSAPDKSGLPSDRFSAERTGGSVSTLTIQRTQQEDSAVYLCASSLRGLSSYNSPLHFGNGTRLTVT.

The chain couples TRBV30 to TRBJ1-2, with D possibly matching TRBD1 (5 bases). This CDR3 contains 16 residues. The ends were cut back, 0 bases at V and 8 bases at J, with 22 bases in the middle. The germline V gene encodes CDR1 GTSNPN and CDR2 SVGIG (reference sequence). The CDR3 coding sequence is TGTGCCTGGAGTGTTAGGTCTCGTGGGGGGAATCGGGGCTACACCTTC. It yields the protein CAWSVRSRGGNRGYTF.

This chain uses TRBV5-8 with TRBJ2-7; D not resolved. Germline CDR1 SGHTS, CDR2 YDEGEE. The CDR3 spans 14 residues. Trimming pared 0 bases from V and 2 bases from J, leaving 9 bases between. CDR3 region: CASSLDRSTYEQYF. CDR3 DNA sequence: TGTGCCAGCAGCTTGGACAGATCCACCTACGAGCAGTACTTC.

The CDR3 DNA sequence: TGTGCCAGTAGCCCTAGGAGACAGGGGAACACTGAAGCTTTCTTT. Amino acids: CASSPRRQGNTEAFF. This chain joins TRBV19 and TRBJ1-1; 7 positions agree with TRBD1. Germline CDR1 LNHDA, CDR2 SQIVND (reference sequence). The CDR3 runs 15 residues. V shed 6 bases, J shed 1 base, and the junction held 8 bases outside the gene matches.

In its sample, this clone was seen a few times. This chain uses TRBV2 with TRBJ1-5; TRBD1 agrees at 7 bases. V shed 6 bases, J shed 2 bases, and the junction held 7 bases outside the gene matches. Germline values: CDR1 SNHLY, CDR2 FYNNEI. CDR3 length equals 15 residues. The CDR3 spells CASRTEGQGNQPQHF. DNA of the CDR3: TGTGCCAGCAGAACTGAAGGACAGGGCAATCAGCCCCAGCATTTT.

This clone was seen a single time. The chain couples TRBV5-1 to TRBJ1-1; D not resolved. Trimming took off 4 bases at V and 1 base at J, with 8 bases between the two ends. Germline CDR1 is SGHRS and CDR2 is YFSETQ. CDR3 length equals 13 residues. CDR3 sequence: CASSPRENTEAFF. CDR3 sequence (DNA): TGCGCCAGCAGCCCGAGGGAGAACACTGAAGCTTTCTTT.

The chain links TRBV7-2 to TRBJ2-3; 7 positions agree with TRBD2. Per germline, CDR1 SGHTA and CDR2 FQGNSA. Unmatched junction bases numbered 12, after V lost 7 bases and J lost 2 bases. This CDR3 has 16 residues. CDR3 residues: CASTPGGGTFTDTQYF. The DNA of the CDR3 is TGTGCCAGCACCCCTGGGGGGGGGACTTTCACAGATACGCAGTATTTT.